This T cell receptor (beta chain) came from a study of T cells in women clearing cervical HPV infection. The study, taken as a whole, reports: TRBV6-7 relative abundance averaged approximately 0.11% in cases and 0.15% to 0.2% in controls.

The CDR3 extends over 16 amino acids. Germline CDR1 SGHRS, CDR2 YFSETQ. V lost 5 bases, J lost 1 base, and 8 bases stayed unmatched. Produced via immunoSEQ multiplex PCR; TCRdb's table is partial and in-frame only. The specimen's table records tens of thousands of clones. Concerning this clone: Its antigen is not identified. The read halts 3 residues ahead of the CDR3 end, with the missing end drawn from the germline J gene.

This chain links TRBV5-1 with TRBJ2-3; 9 nucleotides match TRBD2. The sequencing input was blood buffy coat. This sequence originates from a woman aged 18-69 years with a cervical HPV16 infection that either progressed to CIN3+ or cleared (not recorded which). The CDR3 sequence: CASSDPLAGGTDTQYF. CDR3 DNA, as far as it was read: TGCGCCAGCAGTGACCCTTTAGCGGGGGGCACAGATACG.